The TCR beta chain described here comes from a study of blood T cell repertoires in COVID-19. CDR1 is SGHAT and CDR2 is FQNNGV in the germline V gene. V was trimmed by 6 bases and J by 3 bases, leaving 12 bases between them. The CDR3 is 15 amino acids. In the original analysis: Estimation of nucleated cell counts relied on the amplification of reference gene primers. Using immunoSEQ multiplex PCR, the repertoire was profiled, and TCRdb retains in-frame clones only, with some absent. V and J calls and clone size are given by that table; D and trimming were obtained from the DNA. The data hold under 50,000 clones, with approximately 83% observed a single time.

Sequencing was performed on peripheral blood. This sequence originates from a man aged 65 to 85 with acute or convalescent COVID-19. The chain uses TRBV11-2 and TRBJ1-6; D is possibly TRBD1 (5 bases). Here the CDR3 DNA reads TGTGCCAGCAGGGTCATCGGGGGCTATAATTCACCCCTCCACTTT. It translates to CASRVIGGYNSPLHF.